This T cell receptor (beta chain) appears in the sequencing data of a study of T-cell memory formation after mild COVID-19. General observations from the study: Second-wave clones with a day 37 peak had unconfirmed SARS-CoV-2 specificity.

TCRdb ran MiXCR on the 5' RACE reads and lists one entry per CDR3 protein. This table has roughly 320,000 distinct CDR3 sequences, under 30% appearing once. In regard to this clonotype: Its antigen is as yet unknown.

Specimen: PBMCs or a T cell subset sorted from them (not recorded which). This sequence was found in an adult woman who had mild COVID-19 (a few samples of this study predate the infection). Cell type and time point are not known.

Here the CDR3 reads CASSLARGADTQYF. The CDR3 bases are TGTGCCAGCAGCTTAGCGCGGGGGGCAGATACGCAGTATTTT. The chain combines TRBV7-2 with TRBJ2-3, with 8 bases that match TRBD2. The CDR3 loop spans 14 amino acids. CDR1 is SGHTA, CDR2 FQGNSA, per germline. V lost 0 bases, J lost 4 bases, and 0 bases stayed unmatched.